This is a list of T cell receptor beta chains from one sample in a study of T cell changes during pregnancy in multiple sclerosis. Assay used: immunoSEQ multiplex PCR; TCRdb lists only in-frame clones, some missing. The table includes 81,000 or so clones, around 90% detected once. This material consisted of PBMCs, taken in the first trimester of pregnancy. The source is a female donor in good health, serving as a control in a pregnancy study. Some clones in this sample may be carry-over from other donors' samples. Both conserved end residues are part of each CDR3. Some rows mark clone size as missing; the rest say once, few, many or name a class of expanded clone.

.	TRBV6-1	TRBJ1-4	CASSRDRLNEKLFF
.	TRBV4-1	TRBJ2-1	CASSPLGLAGAHNEQFF
once	TRBV4-1	TRBJ2-7	CASSQDERDREQYF
once	TRBV28	TRBJ1-2	CASSSGGPLGYTF
.	TRBV28	TRBJ2-7	CASSSTGTGSYEQYF
.	TRBV23-1	TRBJ2-3	CASSQSGLARGTDTQYF
once	TRBV28	TRBJ1-1	CASSFSGQANTEAFF
.	TRBV6-5	TRBJ1-1	CASMSVVGGHTEAFF
once	TRBV5-1	TRBJ2-1	CASSLRTTLNEQFF
.	TRBV9	TRBJ2-2	CASSVPPTTPSGKNTGELFF
.	TRBV5-4	TRBJ1-2	CASSLAGRHHYGYTF
.	TRBV11-2	TRBJ2-1	CASSLEGAFNEQFF
few	TRBV5-8	TRBJ1-1	CASRFRGNEAFF
.	TRBV4-3	TRBJ1-6	CASSQEGPGEPSPLHF
.	TRBV6-5	TRBJ1-4	CASSYNRNEKLFF
.	TRBV6-5	TRBJ2-7	CASSTAATYEQYF
.	TRBV27	TRBJ1-6	CASSWDRTSPLHF
few	TRBV11-2	TRBJ1-2	CASSLVSQGPVLGYTF
.	TRBV18	TRBJ1-2	CASSPPSGVNGYTF
.	TRBV7-6	TRBJ2-5	CASSEGTSGMGETQYF